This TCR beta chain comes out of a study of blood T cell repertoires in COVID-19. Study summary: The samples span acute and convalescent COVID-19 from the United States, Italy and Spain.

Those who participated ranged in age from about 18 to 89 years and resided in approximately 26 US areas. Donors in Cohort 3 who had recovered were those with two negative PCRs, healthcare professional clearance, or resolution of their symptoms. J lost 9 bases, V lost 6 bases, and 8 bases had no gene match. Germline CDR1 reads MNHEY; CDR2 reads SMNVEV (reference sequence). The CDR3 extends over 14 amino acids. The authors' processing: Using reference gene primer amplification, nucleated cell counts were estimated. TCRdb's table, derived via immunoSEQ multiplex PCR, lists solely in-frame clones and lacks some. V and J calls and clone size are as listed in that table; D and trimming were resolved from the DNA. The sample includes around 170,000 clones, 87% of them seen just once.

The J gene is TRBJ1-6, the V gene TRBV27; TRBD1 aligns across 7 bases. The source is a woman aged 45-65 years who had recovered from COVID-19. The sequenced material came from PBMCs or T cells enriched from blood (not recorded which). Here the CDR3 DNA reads TGTGCCAGCAGCCCTGACAGGGTGGGTTCACCCCTCCACTTT. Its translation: CASSPDRVGSPLHF.